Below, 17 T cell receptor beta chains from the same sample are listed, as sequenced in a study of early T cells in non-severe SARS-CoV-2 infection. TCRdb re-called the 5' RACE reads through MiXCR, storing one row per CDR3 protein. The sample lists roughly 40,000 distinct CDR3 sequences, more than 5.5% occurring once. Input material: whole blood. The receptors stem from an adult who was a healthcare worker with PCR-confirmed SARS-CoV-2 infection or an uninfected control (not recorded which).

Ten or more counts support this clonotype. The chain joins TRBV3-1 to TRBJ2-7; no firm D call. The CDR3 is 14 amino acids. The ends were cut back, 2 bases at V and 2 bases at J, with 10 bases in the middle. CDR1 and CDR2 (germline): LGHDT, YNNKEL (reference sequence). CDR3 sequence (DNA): TGTGCCAGCAGCCAATTGGTGGCCACCTACGAGCAGTACTTC. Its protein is CASSQLVATYEQYF.

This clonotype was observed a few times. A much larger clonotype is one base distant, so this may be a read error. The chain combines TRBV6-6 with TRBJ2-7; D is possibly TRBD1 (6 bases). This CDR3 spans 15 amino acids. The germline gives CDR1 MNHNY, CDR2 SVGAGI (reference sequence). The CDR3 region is CASSYSKDSSCEQYF. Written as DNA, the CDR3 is TGTGCCAGCAGTTACTCAAAGGACAGCTCCTGCGAGCAGTACTTC.

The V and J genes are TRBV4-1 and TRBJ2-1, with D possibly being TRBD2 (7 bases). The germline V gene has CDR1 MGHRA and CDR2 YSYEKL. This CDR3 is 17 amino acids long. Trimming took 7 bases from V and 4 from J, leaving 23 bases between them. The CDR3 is CASTRQGPGGQYNEQFF. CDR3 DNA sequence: TGCGCCAGCACTCGCCAGGGGCCGGGAGGCCAATACAATGAGCAGTTCTTC.

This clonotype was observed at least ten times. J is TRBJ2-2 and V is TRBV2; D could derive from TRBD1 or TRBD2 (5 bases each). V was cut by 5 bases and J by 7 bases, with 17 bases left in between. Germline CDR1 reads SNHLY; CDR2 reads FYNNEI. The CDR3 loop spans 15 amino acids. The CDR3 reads CASSQRWDLVGELFF. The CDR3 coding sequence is TGTGCCAGCAGTCAGCGTTGGGACCTGGTCGGGGAGCTGTTTTTT. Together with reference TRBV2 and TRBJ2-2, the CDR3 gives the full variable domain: EPEVTQTPSHQVTQMGQEVILRCVPISNHLYFYWYRQILGQKVEFLVSFYNNEISEKSEIFDDQFSVERPDGSNFTLKIRSTKLEDSAMYFCASSQRWDLVGELFFGEGSRLTVL.

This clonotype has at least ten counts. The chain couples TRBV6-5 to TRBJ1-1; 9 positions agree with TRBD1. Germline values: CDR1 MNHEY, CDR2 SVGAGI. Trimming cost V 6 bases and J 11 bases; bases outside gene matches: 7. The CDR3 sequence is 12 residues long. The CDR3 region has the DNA TGTGCCAGCAGCTTCACCGGACAGGGGGCTTTCTTT. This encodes CASSFTGQGAFF.

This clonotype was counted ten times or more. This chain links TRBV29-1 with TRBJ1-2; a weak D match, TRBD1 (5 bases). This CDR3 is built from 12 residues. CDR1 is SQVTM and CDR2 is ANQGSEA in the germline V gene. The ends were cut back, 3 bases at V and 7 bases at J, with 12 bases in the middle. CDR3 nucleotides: TGCAGCGTTGACCCGGGACGGGTTGGCTACACCTTC. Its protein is CSVDPGRVGYTF. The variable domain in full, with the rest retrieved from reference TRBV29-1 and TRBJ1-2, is SAVISQKPSRDICQRGTSLTIQCQVDSQVTMMFWYRQQPGQSLTLIATANQGSEATYESGFVIDKFPISRPNLTFSTLTVSNMSPEDSSIYLCSVDPGRVGYTFGSGTRLTVV.

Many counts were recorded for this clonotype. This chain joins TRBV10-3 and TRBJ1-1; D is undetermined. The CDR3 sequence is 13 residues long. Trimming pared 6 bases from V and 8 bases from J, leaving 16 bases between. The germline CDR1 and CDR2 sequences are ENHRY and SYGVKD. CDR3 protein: CAIRHSERQEAFF. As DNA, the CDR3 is TGTGCCATCAGACATTCTGAAAGGCAAGAAGCTTTCTTT.

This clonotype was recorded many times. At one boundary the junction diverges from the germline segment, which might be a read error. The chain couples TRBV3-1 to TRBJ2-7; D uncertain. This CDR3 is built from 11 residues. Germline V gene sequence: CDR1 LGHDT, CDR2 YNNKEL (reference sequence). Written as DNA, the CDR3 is TGTGCCAGCAGCAAAGACCACGAGCAGTACTTC. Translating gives CASSKDHEQYF.

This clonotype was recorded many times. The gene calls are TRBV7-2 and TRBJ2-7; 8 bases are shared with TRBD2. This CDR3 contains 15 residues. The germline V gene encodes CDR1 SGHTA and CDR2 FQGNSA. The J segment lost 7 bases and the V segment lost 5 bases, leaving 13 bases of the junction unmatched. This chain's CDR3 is CASSSVVAGYREQYF. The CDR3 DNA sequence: TGTGCCAGCAGCAGCGTGGTAGCGGGATATCGGGAGCAGTACTTC.

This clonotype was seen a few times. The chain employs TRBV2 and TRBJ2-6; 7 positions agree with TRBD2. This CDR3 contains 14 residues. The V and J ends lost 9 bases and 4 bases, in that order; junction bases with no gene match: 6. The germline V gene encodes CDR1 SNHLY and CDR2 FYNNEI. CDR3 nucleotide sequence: TGTGCCAGAGAGGGAGGGCCCGGGGCCAACGTCCTGACTTTC. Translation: CAREGGPGANVLTF.

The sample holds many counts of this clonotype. The CDR3 bases are TGCAGCGGTTTATATAGCGGGAGGCCCAACGCGCAGTATTTT. Amino acid sequence: CSGLYSGRPNAQYF. The J gene is TRBJ2-3, the V gene TRBV20-1, with TRBD2 identical over 10 bases. CDR3 size: 14 residues. The germline V gene has CDR1 DFQATT and CDR2 SNEGSKA (reference sequence).

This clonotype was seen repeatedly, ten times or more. CDR3 in amino acids: CATSRDLRLLNTGELFF. As DNA, the CDR3 is TGTGCCACCAGCAGAGATCTAAGACTGCTGAACACCGGGGAGCTGTTTTTT. The chain is built from TRBV15 and TRBJ2-2; D unclear. This CDR3 is 17 amino acids long. The V end was cut by 0 bases, the J end by 1 base, with 12 bases between. CDR1 LNHNV and CDR2 YYDKDF come from the germline V gene (reference sequence).

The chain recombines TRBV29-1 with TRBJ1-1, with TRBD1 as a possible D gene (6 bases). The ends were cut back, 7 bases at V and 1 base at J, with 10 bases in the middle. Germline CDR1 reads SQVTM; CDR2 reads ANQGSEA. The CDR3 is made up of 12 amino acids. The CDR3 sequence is CSGGHQNTEAFF. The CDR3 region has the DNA TGCAGCGGGGGACACCAGAACACTGAAGCTTTCTTT.

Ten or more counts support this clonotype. As DNA, the CDR3 is TGCGCCAGCAGTCTCGGCCTAGCGGGTGATGAGCAGTTCTTC. It is translated as CASSLGLAGDEQFF. This chain joins TRBV10-2 and TRBJ2-1; 8 bases agree with TRBD2. Germline assignment: CDR1 WSHSY and CDR2 SAAADI. V was clipped by 5 bases and J by 8 bases; unmatched bases: 8. CDR3 length: 14 amino acids.

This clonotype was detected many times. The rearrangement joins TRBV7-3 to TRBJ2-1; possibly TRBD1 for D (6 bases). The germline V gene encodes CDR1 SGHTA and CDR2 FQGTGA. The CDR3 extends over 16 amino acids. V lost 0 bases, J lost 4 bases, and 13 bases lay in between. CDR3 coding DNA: TGTGCCAGCAGCTTAACCCCGGGACACCGGTACAATGAGCAGTTCTTC. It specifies CASSLTPGHRYNEQFF.

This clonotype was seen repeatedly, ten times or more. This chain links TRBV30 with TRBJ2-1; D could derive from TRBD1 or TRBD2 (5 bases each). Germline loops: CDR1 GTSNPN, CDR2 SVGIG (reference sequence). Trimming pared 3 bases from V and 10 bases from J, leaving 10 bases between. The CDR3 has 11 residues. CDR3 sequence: CAWRGRQEQFF. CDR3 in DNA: TGTGCCTGGAGGGGACGACAGGAGCAGTTCTTC.

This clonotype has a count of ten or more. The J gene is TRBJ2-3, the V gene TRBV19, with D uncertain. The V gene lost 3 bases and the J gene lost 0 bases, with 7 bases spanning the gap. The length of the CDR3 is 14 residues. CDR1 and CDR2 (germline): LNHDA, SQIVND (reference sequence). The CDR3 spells CASSIGQSTDTQYF. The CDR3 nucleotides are TGTGCCAGTAGTATTGGGCAGAGCACAGATACGCAGTATTTT.